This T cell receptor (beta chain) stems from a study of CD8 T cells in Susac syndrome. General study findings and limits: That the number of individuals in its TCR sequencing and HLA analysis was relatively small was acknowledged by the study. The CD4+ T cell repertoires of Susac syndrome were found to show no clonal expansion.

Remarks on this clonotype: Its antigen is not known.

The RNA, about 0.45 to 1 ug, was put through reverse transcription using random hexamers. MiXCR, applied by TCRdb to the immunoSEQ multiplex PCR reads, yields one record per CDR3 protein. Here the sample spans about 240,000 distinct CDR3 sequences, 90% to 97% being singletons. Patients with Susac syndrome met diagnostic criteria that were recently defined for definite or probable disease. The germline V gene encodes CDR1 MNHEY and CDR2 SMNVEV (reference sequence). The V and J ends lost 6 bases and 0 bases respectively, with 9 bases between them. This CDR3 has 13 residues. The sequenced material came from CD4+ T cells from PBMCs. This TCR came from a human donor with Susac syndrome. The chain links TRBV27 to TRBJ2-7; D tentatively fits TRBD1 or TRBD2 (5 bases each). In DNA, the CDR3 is TGTGCCAGCAGGAGGGACGGCTCCTACGAGCAGTACTTC. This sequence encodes CASRRDGSYEQYF.